These 8 T cell receptor beta chains were all obtained from the same sample, sequenced in a study of human T cells and chemical hapten exposure. Noted time point: healthy volunteer bleed at 6 weeks. Unfractionated whole blood was the source from which total RNA was extracted. Using its own MiXCR run on the RACE reads, TCRdb lists one record per CDR3 protein. The sample includes about 77,000 distinct CDR3 sequences, over 6.5% of them seen just once. Material for sequencing was whole blood. Every receptor here comes from a female donor in good health. Some clones in this sample may be carry-over from other donors' samples.

This clonotype was detected ten times or more. This chain joins TRBV14 and TRBJ2-1; tentative D call: TRBD2 (5 bases). The CDR3 is 14 residues long. Germline V gene lookup returns CDR1 SGHDN and CDR2 FVKESK. Trimming pared 2 bases from V and 3 bases from J, leaving 8 bases between. CDR3 sequence: CASSQLGSYNEQFF. CDR3 DNA: TGTGCCAGCAGCCAACTTGGGAGCTACAATGAGCAGTTCTTC.

This clonotype was detected only a few times. This chain joins TRBV7-8 and TRBJ2-1; 10 positions match TRBD2. The CDR3 is 15 amino acids. Trimming cost V 0 bases and J 15 bases; bases outside gene matches: 11. Germline-derived CDR1 and CDR2 are SGHVS and FQNEAQ. The CDR3 region is CASSLAPHTSGVRFF. The DNA for the CDR3 is TGTGCCAGCAGCTTAGCGCCCCATACTAGCGGGGTAAGGTTCTTC.

The V gene is TRBV29-1, the J gene TRBJ1-4; 8 bases align to TRBD1. V was pared by 6 bases and J by 8 bases, with 8 bases of the junction left unmatched. The CDR3 has 13 amino acids. Germline assignment: CDR1 SQVTM and CDR2 ANQGSEA. Here the CDR3 reads CSVRTGRGEKLFF. Here the CDR3 DNA reads TGCAGCGTCCGGACAGGGAGAGGCGAAAAACTGTTTTTT.

This clonotype was detected only a few times. V gene TRBV20-1 combines with J gene TRBJ2-3; 11 nucleotides line up with TRBD2. V lost 5 bases, J lost 6 bases, and 19 bases stayed unmatched. CDR3 size: 18 residues. Germline V CDR1 and CDR2: DFQATT, SNEGSKA (reference sequence). The CDR3 sequence: CSAPGYGTSGGGSDTQYF. The CDR3 DNA reads as TGCAGTGCTCCGGGGTACGGGACTAGCGGTGGGGGTTCCGATACGCAGTATTTT.

The rearrangement links TRBV5-1 to TRBJ1-2, with 9 bases identical to TRBD1. CDR1 is SGHRS, CDR2 YFSETQ, per germline. The CDR3 has 14 residues. The V segment lost 4 bases and the J segment 4 bases; nucleotides outside the gene matches: 5. The CDR3 nucleotides are TGCGCCAGCAGCCCCTCGGGACAGGGCTATGGCTACACCTTC. It translates to CASSPSGQGYGYTF.

This clonotype has a count of ten or more. The chain is built from TRBV28 and TRBJ2-7, with 12 bases lining up with TRBD1. The CDR3 consists of 15 residues. Germline V gene data show CDR1 as MDHEN and CDR2 as SYDVKM. The V and J ends lost 1 base and 7 bases, in that order; junction bases with no gene match: 5. This CDR3 is CASSLSGTGGGEQYF. CDR3 sequence (DNA): TGTGCCAGCAGTTTATCGGGGACAGGGGGCGGGGAGCAGTACTTC.

The sample holds many counts of this clonotype. The rearrangement joins TRBV20-1 to TRBJ1-1; D gene unclear. CDR1 DFQATT and CDR2 SNEGSKA come from the germline V gene (reference sequence). The CDR3 runs to 10 residues. The V gene lost 2 bases and the J gene lost 13 bases, with 11 bases spanning the gap. CDR3 nucleotides: TGCAGTGCTAGATCCAGTTCGGGTTTCTTT. Translating gives CSARSSSGFF.

This clonotype was counted only a few times. The chain links TRBV6-4 to TRBJ2-3; possibly TRBD1 for D (5 bases). The CDR3 is 13 amino acids. Deletions cut 4 bases from V and 2 bases from J, with 7 bases between. Germline CDR1 MRHNA, CDR2 SNTAGT. For the CDR3, the DNA is TGTGCCAGCAGTGCCAGGGCCACAGATACGCAGTATTTT. Translated, it gives CASSARATDTQYF.